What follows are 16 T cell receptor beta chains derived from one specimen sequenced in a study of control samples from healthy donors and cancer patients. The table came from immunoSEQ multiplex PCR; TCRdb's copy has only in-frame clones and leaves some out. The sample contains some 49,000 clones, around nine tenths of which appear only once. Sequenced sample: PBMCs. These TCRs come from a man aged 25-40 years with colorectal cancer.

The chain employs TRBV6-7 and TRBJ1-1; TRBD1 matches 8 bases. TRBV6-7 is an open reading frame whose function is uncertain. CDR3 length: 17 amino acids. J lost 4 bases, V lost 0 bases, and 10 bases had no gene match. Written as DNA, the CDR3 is TGTGCCAGCAGTTACTCTAAGACAGGGGTGAATTTCACTGAAGCTTTCTTT. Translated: CASSYSKTGVNFTEAFF.

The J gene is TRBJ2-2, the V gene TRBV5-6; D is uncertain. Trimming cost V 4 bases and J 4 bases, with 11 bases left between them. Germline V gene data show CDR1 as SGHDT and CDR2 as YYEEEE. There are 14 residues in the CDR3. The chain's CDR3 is CASSLDPGTGELFF. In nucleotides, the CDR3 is TGTGCCAGCAGCCTAGATCCGGGCACCGGGGAGCTGTTTTTT. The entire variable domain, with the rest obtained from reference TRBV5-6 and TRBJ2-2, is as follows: DAGVTQSPTHLIKTRGQQVTLRCSPKSGHDTVSWYQQALGQGPQFIFQYYEEEERQRGNFPDRFSGHQFPNYSSELNVNALLLGDSALYLCASSLDPGTGELFFGEGSRLTVL.

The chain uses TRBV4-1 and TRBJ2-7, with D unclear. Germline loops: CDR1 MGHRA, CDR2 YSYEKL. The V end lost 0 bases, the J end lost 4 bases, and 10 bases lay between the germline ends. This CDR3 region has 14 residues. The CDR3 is CASSQDPSSYEQYF. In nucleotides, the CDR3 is TGCGCCAGCAGCCAAGATCCCTCGTCGTACGAGCAGTACTTC.

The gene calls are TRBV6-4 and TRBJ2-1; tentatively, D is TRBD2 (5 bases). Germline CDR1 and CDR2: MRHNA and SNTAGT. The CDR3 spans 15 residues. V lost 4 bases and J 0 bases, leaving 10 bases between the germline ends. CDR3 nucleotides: TGTGCCAGCAGTGTTCAAAGCGGCTCCTACAATGAGCAGTTCTTC. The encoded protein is CASSVQSGSYNEQFF.

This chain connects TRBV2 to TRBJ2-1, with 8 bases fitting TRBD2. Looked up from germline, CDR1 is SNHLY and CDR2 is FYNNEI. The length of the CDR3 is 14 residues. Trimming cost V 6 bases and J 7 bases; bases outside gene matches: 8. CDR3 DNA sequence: TGTGCCAGCAGGTGGCGGGGGGTTGGGAATGAGCAGTTCTTC. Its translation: CASRWRGVGNEQFF.

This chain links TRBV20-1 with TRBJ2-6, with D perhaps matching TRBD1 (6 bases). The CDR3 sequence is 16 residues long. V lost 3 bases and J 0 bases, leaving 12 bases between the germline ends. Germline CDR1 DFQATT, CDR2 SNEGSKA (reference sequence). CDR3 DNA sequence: TGCAGTGCTAGTTCGGGGACACCCTCTGGGGCCAACGTCCTGACTTTC. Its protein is CSASSGTPSGANVLTF.

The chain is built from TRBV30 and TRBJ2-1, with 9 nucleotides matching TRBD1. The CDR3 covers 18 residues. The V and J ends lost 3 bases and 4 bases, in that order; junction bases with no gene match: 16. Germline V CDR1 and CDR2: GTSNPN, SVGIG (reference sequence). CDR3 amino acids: CAWSVYTTRTGAYNEQFF. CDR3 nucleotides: TGTGCCTGGAGCGTTTACACTACCCGGACAGGGGCTTACAATGAGCAGTTCTTC.

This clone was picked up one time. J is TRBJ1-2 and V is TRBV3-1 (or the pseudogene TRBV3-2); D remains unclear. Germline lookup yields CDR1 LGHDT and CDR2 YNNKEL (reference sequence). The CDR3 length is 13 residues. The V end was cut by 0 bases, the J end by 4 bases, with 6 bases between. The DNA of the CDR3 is TGTGCCAGCAGCCAAGATTTGGTCTATGGCTACACCTTC. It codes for CASSQDLVYGYTF.

The CDR3 loop reads CASSVEGSGNTIYF. For the CDR3, the DNA is TGTGCCAGCAGCGTAGAAGGCTCTGGAAACACCATATATTTT. V is TRBV9 and J is TRBJ1-3; D gene unclear. The CDR3 is made up of 14 amino acids. V lost 0 bases and J 0 bases, leaving 4 bases between the germline ends. CDR1 and CDR2 (germline): SGDLS, YYNGEE.

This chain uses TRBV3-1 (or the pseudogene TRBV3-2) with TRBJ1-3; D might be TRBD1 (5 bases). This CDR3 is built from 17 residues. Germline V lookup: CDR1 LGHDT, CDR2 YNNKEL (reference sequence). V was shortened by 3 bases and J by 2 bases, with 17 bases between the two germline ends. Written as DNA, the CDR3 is TGTGCCAGCAGCCACCCCTTCAAGGAGGGGACTGGAAACACCATATATTTT. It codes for CASSHPFKEGTGNTIYF.

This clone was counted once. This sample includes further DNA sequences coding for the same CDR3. The CDR3 region has the DNA TGTGCCAGCAGTGAAGCGCTTCGGGGAGGGCGGGGTGGCTACACCTTC. The encoded protein is CASSEALRGGRGGYTF. The gene calls are TRBV2 and TRBJ1-2; D not certain. CDR1 is SNHLY, CDR2 FYNNEI, per germline. This CDR3 spans 16 amino acids. Trimming took 0 bases from V and 7 from J, leaving 18 bases between them.

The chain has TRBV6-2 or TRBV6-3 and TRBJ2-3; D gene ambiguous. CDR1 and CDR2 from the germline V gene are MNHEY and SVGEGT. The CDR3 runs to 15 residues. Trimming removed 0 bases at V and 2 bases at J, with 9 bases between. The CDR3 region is CASSYSGNPTDTQYF. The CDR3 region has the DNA TGTGCCAGCAGTTACTCAGGGAATCCCACAGATACGCAGTATTTT.

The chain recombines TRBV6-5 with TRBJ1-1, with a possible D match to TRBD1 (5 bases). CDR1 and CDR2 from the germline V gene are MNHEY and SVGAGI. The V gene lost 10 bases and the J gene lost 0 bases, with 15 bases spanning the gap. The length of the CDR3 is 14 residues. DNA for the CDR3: TGTGCCACCCTGGGCCCGGGGGTGAACACTGAAGCTTTCTTT. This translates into CATLGPGVNTEAFF.

For the CDR3, the DNA is TGTGCCAGCAGCTTACGCACAGGAGGAGCTTCACCCCTCCACTTT. It is translated as CASSLRTGGASPLHF. The gene calls are TRBV5-4 and TRBJ1-6, with a possible D match to TRBD1 (5 bases). Trimming removed 2 bases at V and 9 bases at J, with 15 bases between. This CDR3 has 15 residues. Germline CDR1 reads SGHNT; CDR2 reads YYREEE (reference sequence).

In DNA form, the CDR3 reads TGTGCCAGCAGCTTGGATCTAGCGGGGGGGTACAATGAGCAGTTCTTC. Residues: CASSLDLAGGYNEQFF. The chain is built from TRBV5-4 and TRBJ2-1, with 12 positions matching TRBD2. The CDR3 is 16 residues long. CDR1 and CDR2 from the germline V gene are SGHNT and YYREEE (reference sequence). V was pared by 0 bases and J by 4 bases, with 2 bases of the junction left unmatched.

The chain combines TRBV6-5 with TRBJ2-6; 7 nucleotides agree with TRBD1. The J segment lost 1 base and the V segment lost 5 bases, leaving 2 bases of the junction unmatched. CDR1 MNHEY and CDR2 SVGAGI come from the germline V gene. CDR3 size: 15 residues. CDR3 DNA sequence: TGTGCCAGCAGTCTACAGGGGTCTGGGGCCAACGTCCTGACTTTC. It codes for CASSLQGSGANVLTF.